This is a list of T cell receptor beta chains from one sample in a study of Graves' ophthalmopathy and Graves' hyperthyroidism. TCRdb reprocessed the multiplex PCR reads with MiXCR, giving one entry per CDR3 protein. The sample includes approximately 700,000 distinct CDR3 sequences, approximately 40% of them seen just once. Sequencing was performed on peripheral blood. These receptors came from an adult man with Graves' ophthalmopathy. CDR3s include the opening cysteine and the closing phenylalanine or tryptophan. A D gene is named only where the DNA matches it firmly. Size values are once, few and many counts, or a class for expanded clones, and some rows have none.

length: 19; size: -; J: TRBJ2-6; V: TRBV7-2; D: -; DNA: TGTGCCAGCAGCTTAGCTGTCGAAGGAGGCGGCTCTGGGGCCAACGTCCTGACTTTC; CDR3: CASSLAVEGGGSGANVLTF
length: 16; size: many; J: TRBJ1-5; V: TRBV14; D: -; DNA: TGTGCCAGCAGCCAAGATATCGCGGGTCGCAATCAGCCCCAGCATTTT; CDR3: CASSQDIAGRNQPQHF
length: 13; size: few; J: TRBJ1-1; V: TRBV9; D: -; DNA: TGTGCCAGCAGCGAAAACGCGAACACTGAAGCTTTCTTT; CDR3: CASSENANTEAFF
length: 12; size: -; J: TRBJ1-2; V: TRBV15; D: -; DNA: TGTGCCACCAGCAGTCCCAACTATGGCTACACCTTC; CDR3: CATSSPNYGYTF
length: 15; size: -; J: TRBJ2-1; V: TRBV6-5; D: -; DNA: TGTGCCAGCAGTTACGGCCCGGGACAATACAATGAGCAGTTCTTC; CDR3: CASSYGPGQYNEQFF
length: 16; size: many; J: TRBJ1-4; V: TRBV15; D: -; DNA: TGTGCCACCAGCAGAGATATGAGGGCGAGACGTGAAAAACTGTTTTTT; CDR3: CATSRDMRARREKLFF
length: 15; size: -; J: TRBJ2-7; V: TRBV10-3; D: TRBD1; DNA: TGTGCCATCAGTGAGTCGGGCGGCAGGGGGTACGAGCAGTACTTC; CDR3: CAISESGGRGYEQYF
length: 17; size: -; J: TRBJ1-2; V: TRBV27; D: -; DNA: TGTGCCAGCAGTTTCCAAGGTCGTGGAGGGATGTCCTATGGCTACACCTTC; CDR3: CASSFQGRGGMSYGYTF
length: 16; size: -; J: TRBJ2-6; V: TRBV7-9; D: TRBD2; DNA: TGTGCCAGCAGCTCCGGGGGGGGTACTGGGGCCAACGTCCTGACTTTC; CDR3: CASSSGGGTGANVLTF
length: 15; size: -; J: TRBJ1-2; V: TRBV7-3; D: TRBD1; DNA: TGTGCCAGCAGCCAAGTGGGCAGGGGGAGATATGGCTACACCTTC; CDR3: CASSQVGRGRYGYTF
length: 13; size: -; J: TRBJ1-1; V: TRBV19; D: -; DNA: TGTGCCAGTAGTATACGACGCAGGGCTGAAGCTTTCTTT; CDR3: CASSIRRRAEAFF
length: 15; size: few; J: TRBJ2-5; V: TRBV5-6; D: -; DNA: TGTGCCAGCAGCTTTCTTCCAGGGGCACAAGAGACCCAGTACTTC; CDR3: CASSFLPGAQETQYF
length: 10; size: -; J: TRBJ2-7; V: TRBV29-1; D: -; DNA: TGCAGTCAGGGTTGGTACGAGCAGTACTTC; CDR3: CSQGWYEQYF
length: 14; size: few; J: TRBJ1-6; V: TRBV5-1; D: -; DNA: TGTGCCAGCAGCCTGGGGGGAAGAGGCTCACCCCTCCACTTT; CDR3: CASSLGGRGSPLHF
length: 14; size: -; J: TRBJ1-3; V: TRBV5-1; D: TRBD1; DNA: TGCGCTAGCAGCCTGGGACAGGGGGGAAACATCATATATTTT; CDR3: CASSLGQGGNIIYF
length: 16; size: -; J: TRBJ2-1; V: TRBV29-1; D: TRBD2; DNA: TGCAGCGTTGCCCCCCCAGCGGGAGGGCCGAGGAATGAGCAGTTCTTC; CDR3: CSVAPPAGGPRNEQFF
length: 11; size: -; J: TRBJ2-5; V: TRBV5-1; D: -; DNA: TGCGCCAGTATCAGGGGAGGGACCCAGTACTTC; CDR3: CASIRGGTQYF
length: 13; size: many; J: TRBJ1-2; V: TRBV19; D: -; DNA: TGTGCCAGTAGGGACAGTCGTCTCTATGGCTACACCTTC; CDR3: CASRDSRLYGYTF
length: 16; size: -; J: TRBJ1-1; V: TRBV10-3; D: -; DNA: TGTGCCAGCAGCCATACCCGGACAGCCTCGAACACTGAAGCTTTCTTT; CDR3: CASSHTRTASNTEAFF
length: 11; size: few; J: TRBJ2-7; V: TRBV20-1; D: -; DNA: TGCAGTGCTAGATGGCACTACGAGCAGTACTTC; CDR3: CSARWHYEQYF
length: 14; size: few; J: TRBJ1-1; V: TRBV5-4; D: TRBD1; DNA: TGTGCCAGCAGCGGAGGACAGGCGAACACTGAAGCTTTCTTT; CDR3: CASSGGQANTEAFF
length: 11; size: many; J: TRBJ1-6; V: TRBV2; D: -; DNA: TGTGCCAGCAGTGAGGGCAGACCCCTCCACTTT; CDR3: CASSEGRPLHF
length: 16; size: many; J: TRBJ2-7; V: TRBV7-9; D: -; DNA: TGTGCCAGCAGCACTACAGACAGGGAGGTTTTCAACGAGCAGTACTTC; CDR3: CASSTTDREVFNEQYF
length: 16; size: -; J: TRBJ1-2; V: TRBV5-5; D: TRBD1; DNA: TGTGCCGGCAGCTTGGAGGTGACAGGGGGGTACTATGGCTACACCTTC; CDR3: CAGSLEVTGGYYGYTF
length: 9; size: -; J: TRBJ2-6; V: TRBV25-1; D: -; DNA: TGTGCCAGCAGTGAAGGCCGGACTTTC; CDR3: CASSEGRTF
length: 16; size: -; J: TRBJ1-6; V: TRBV2; D: TRBD1; DNA: TGTGCCAGCAGCTCGACCGGGACAGGGGTAGGTTCACCCCTCCACTTT; CDR3: CASSSTGTGVGSPLHF
length: 13; size: -; J: TRBJ1-4; V: TRBV20-1; D: TRBD1; DNA: TGCAGTGCCCAGGGGGAAACTAATGAAAAACTGTTTTTT; CDR3: CSAQGETNEKLFF
length: 15; size: -; J: TRBJ2-7; V: TRBV20-1; D: -; DNA: TGCAGTGCTAGAGATTCCGGGCGACGTGCCTACGAGCAGTACTTC; CDR3: CSARDSGRRAYEQYF
length: 12; size: -; J: TRBJ2-1; V: TRBV10-3; D: -; DNA: TGTGCCTGGAGCGCGAACTACAATGAGCAGTTCTTC; CDR3: CAWSANYNEQFF
length: 16; size: many; J: TRBJ1-2; V: TRBV2; D: TRBD1; DNA: TGTGCCAGCAGTTACTCTTACCGACAGGGGGTGCGTGGCTACACCTTC; CDR3: CASSYSYRQGVRGYTF
length: 14; size: -; J: TRBJ1-6; V: TRBV12-3/TRBV12-4; D: -; DNA: TGTGCCAGCAGTCGGGACGGTACCGATTCACCCCTCCACTTT; CDR3: CASSRDGTDSPLHF
length: 16; size: many; J: TRBJ2-5; V: TRBV10-1; D: TRBD2; DNA: TGCGCCAGCAGTGAACAACTAGCGGGGGGGCGAGAGACCCAGTACTTC; CDR3: CASSEQLAGGRETQYF
length: 13; size: -; J: TRBJ1-5; V: TRBV2; D: -; DNA: TGTGCCAGCAAAGAGGGGAATCAAGAGACCCAGCATTTT; CDR3: CASKEGNQETQHF
length: 13; size: many; J: TRBJ1-1; V: TRBV2; D: TRBD1; DNA: TGTGCCAGCAGTGGACAGGGATACACTGAAGCTTTCTTT; CDR3: CASSGQGYTEAFF
length: 14; size: -; J: TRBJ1-6; V: TRBV15; D: -; DNA: TGTGCCACCAGCAGAGACAGGGTCGATTCACCCCTCCACTTT; CDR3: CATSRDRVDSPLHF
length: 16; size: many; J: TRBJ2-6; V: TRBV7-2; D: -; DNA: TGTGCCAGCAGCCCATACGGGGACTCTGGGGCCAACGTCCTGACTTTC; CDR3: CASSPYGDSGANVLTF
length: 14; size: many; J: TRBJ1-5; V: TRBV24-1; D: TRBD1; DNA: TGTGCCAGCAGTGAGACAGGGCGATATCAGCCCCAGCATTTT; CDR3: CASSETGRYQPQHF
length: 17; size: -; J: TRBJ1-2; V: TRBV2; D: TRBD1; DNA: TGTGCCAGCATAGGGGCCGGGACAGGGGGAGCTAACTATGGCTACACCTTC; CDR3: CASIGAGTGGANYGYTF
length: 15; size: -; J: TRBJ2-5; V: TRBV14; D: -; DNA: TGTGCCAGCAGCCTCCACACGGGGGTTCGAGAGACCCAGTACTTC; CDR3: CASSLHTGVRETQYF
length: 14; size: once; J: TRBJ1-2; V: TRBV10-3; D: -; DNA: TGTGCCAGCAGTTACCCCACAGGTAGCAGGGGCTACACCTTC; CDR3: CASSYPTGSRGYTF
length: 14; size: many; J: TRBJ1-1; V: TRBV10-1; D: -; DNA: TGCGCCAGCAGTGAGTCGGCATTGAACACTGAAGCTTTCTTT; CDR3: CASSESALNTEAFF
length: 15; size: -; J: TRBJ1-1; V: TRBV4-1; D: TRBD1; DNA: TGCGCCAGCAGCTCCCGGACAGGGGGCTACACTGAAGCTTTCTTT; CDR3: CASSSRTGGYTEAFF
length: 14; size: -; J: TRBJ1-2; V: TRBV15; D: -; DNA: TGTGCCACCAGCAGAGAACGGGGGATGGGTGGCTACACCTTC; CDR3: CATSRERGMGGYTF
length: 16; size: -; J: TRBJ2-2; V: TRBV19; D: -; DNA: TGCGCCAGCACGCATCGCGAGGGCCTCGACACCGGGGAGCTGTTTTTT; CDR3: CASTHREGLDTGELFF
length: 12; size: many; J: TRBJ2-5; V: TRBV14; D: -; DNA: TGTGCCAGCAGTTTAACCCAAGAGACCCAGTACTTC; CDR3: CASSLTQETQYF
length: 12; size: many; J: TRBJ1-1; V: TRBV15; D: TRBD1; DNA: TGTGCCACCAGCAGCCCCGGGACAGAAGGTTTCTTT; CDR3: CATSSPGTEGFF
length: 15; size: once; J: TRBJ1-2; V: TRBV2; D: -; DNA: TGTGCCAGCAGCCCAAGGGGGTCCGGGCCCTATGGCTACACCTTC; CDR3: CASSPRGSGPYGYTF
length: 14; size: many; J: TRBJ2-7; V: TRBV7-2; D: TRBD2; DNA: TGTGCCAGCAGCTTAGCGCTAGCGGGCAACGAGCAGTACTTC; CDR3: CASSLALAGNEQYF
length: 12; size: -; J: TRBJ2-7; V: TRBV21-1; D: -; DNA: TGTGCCAGCGCAAACAGGCACTACGAGCAGTACTTC; CDR3: CASANRHYEQYF
length: 15; size: -; J: TRBJ2-7; V: TRBV11-2; D: -; DNA: TGTGCCAGCAGCTTAGATGGACTGATGTCCTACGAGCAGTACTTC; CDR3: CASSLDGLMSYEQYF
length: 15; size: many; J: TRBJ1-5; V: TRBV24-1; D: TRBD1; DNA: TGTGCCAGCAGTTACATGGGACAGGCTAATCAGCCCCAGCATTTT; CDR3: CASSYMGQANQPQHF
length: 15; size: few; J: TRBJ2-7; V: TRBV9; D: TRBD2; DNA: TGTGCCAGCAGCCCGCGGACTAGCGATCGCTACGAGCAGTACTTC; CDR3: CASSPRTSDRYEQYF
length: 15; size: -; J: TRBJ1-4; V: TRBV2; D: -; DNA: TGTGCCAGCACCCTCGCGGGGAGAACTAATGAAAAACTGTTTTTT; CDR3: CASTLAGRTNEKLFF
length: 17; size: -; J: TRBJ1-2; V: TRBV11-2; D: -; DNA: TGTGCCAGCAGCCGAGGTCCTGGGGGGCGCCTAAACTATGGCTACACCTTC; CDR3: CASSRGPGGRLNYGYTF
length: 16; size: -; J: TRBJ1-1; V: TRBV5-1; D: TRBD1; DNA: TGCGCCAGCAGCACACGGACAGGGGAGTCGGTCACTGAAGCTTTCTTT; CDR3: CASSTRTGESVTEAFF
length: 14; size: many; J: TRBJ2-7; V: TRBV24-1; D: -; DNA: TGTGCCACCAGTGGGGGTTCGGACGGGACCGAGCAGTACTTC; CDR3: CATSGGSDGTEQYF
length: 13; size: many; J: TRBJ1-1; V: TRBV7-3; D: -; DNA: TGTGCCAGCAGCTTACAGGGAGGCGCTGAAGCTTTCTTT; CDR3: CASSLQGGAEAFF
length: 14; size: few; J: TRBJ1-1; V: TRBV7-9; D: -; DNA: TGCGCCAGCAGCTTAGATGGACAGACGGGTGAGGCTTTCTTT; CDR3: CASSLDGQTGEAFF
length: 15; size: -; J: TRBJ2-2; V: TRBV7-9; D: TRBD2; DNA: TGTGCCAGCAGCAATAGCGGGTGGAACACCGGGGAGCTGTTTTTT; CDR3: CASSNSGWNTGELFF
length: 14; size: -; J: TRBJ2-7; V: TRBV29-1; D: TRBD1; DNA: TGCAGCGTTGTAAGGCAGGGGGTGGCGAGTGAGCAGTACTTC; CDR3: CSVVRQGVASEQYF